This is a list of T cell receptor beta chains from one sample in a study of blood T cell repertoires in COVID-19. Profiling relied on immunoSEQ multiplex PCR, and the TCRdb table lists in-frame clones only, not all of them. The sample lists roughly 300,000 clones, 80% to 90% seen once, with around 4% in the top ten. Sequences were obtained from PBMCs or T cells enriched from blood (not recorded which). All receptors derive from a woman aged 40 to 49 with acute COVID-19. The CDR3 runs from the conserved cysteine through the conserved F or W. D genes are given only for firm matches. The size entry is marked missing in some rows and otherwise reads once, few, many or a size class.

. | TRBJ2-2 | TRBV5-1 | . | TGCGCCAGCAGCTTGGACCGGAGGGTGGACACCGGGGAGCTGTTTTTT | CASSLDRRVDTGELFF
. | TRBJ1-5 | TRBV3-1/TRBV3-2 | TRBD1 | TGTGCCAGCAGCCTGGGACAGGGATTTCAGCCCCAGCATTTT | CASSLGQGFQPQHF
. | TRBJ1-5 | TRBV19 | TRBD1 | TGTGCCAGTAGTAGGGGCCGGGGACAGGGGCAGATTAGCAATCAGCCCCAGCATTTT | CASSRGRGQGQISNQPQHF
. | TRBJ2-3 | TRBV6-2/TRBV6-3 | . | TGTGCCAGCAGTTACGGGTTTGCGGGTGCAGATACGCAGTATTTT | CASSYGFAGADTQYF
. | TRBJ2-2 | TRBV2 | TRBD1 | TGTGCCAGCAGTGTTTTGAGACAGGGTTTTACCGGGGAGCTGTTTTTT | CASSVLRQGFTGELFF
. | TRBJ2-2 | TRBV2 | TRBD1 | TGTGCCAGCAGCCGACAGGGGTACGGGGAGCTGTTTTTT | CASSRQGYGELFF
once | TRBJ2-7 | TRBV19 | . | TGTGCCAGTAGTCAACAGGGATCTACCTACGAGCAGTACTTC | CASSQQGSTYEQYF
once | TRBJ2-3 | TRBV7-2 | TRBD2 | TGTGCCAGCAGCTTAGTCCGACTAGCGGGGGGAGATACGCAGTATTTT | CASSLVRLAGGDTQYF
. | TRBJ2-1 | TRBV6-2/TRBV6-3 | . | TGTGCCAGCACCCCGGCGGGTGCACCCTACAATGAGCAGTTCTTC | CASTPAGAPYNEQFF
. | TRBJ2-7 | TRBV28 | . | TGTGCCAGCAGCCTTGCGGGTCTTACGGCCCCCTACGAGCAGTACTTC | CASSLAGLTAPYEQYF
. | TRBJ1-6 | TRBV6-5 | . | TGTGCCAGCAGTTCATCGAGCTCCTATAATTCACCCCTCCACTTT | CASSSSSSYNSPLHF
. | TRBJ2-3 | TRBV19 | TRBD2 | TGTGCCAGTACCCCTCAACTAGCGGGAATCACAGATACGCAGTATTTT | CASTPQLAGITDTQYF
few | TRBJ1-2 | TRBV19 | TRBD1 | TGTGCCAGTAGTATCCAGCTAAGGACAGGGTCGGGCGGAGGCTACACCTTC | CASSIQLRTGSGGGYTF
. | TRBJ2-7 | TRBV27 | TRBD1 | TGTGCCAGCAGTTTCGTAAGGACAGGGGGAGTCTGCGAGCAGTACTTC | CASSFVRTGGVCEQYF
once | TRBJ2-2 | TRBV5-5 | . | TGTGCCAGCAGCGGGGCCACCGGGGAGCTGTTTTTT | CASSGATGELFF
. | TRBJ2-1 | TRBV5-1 | TRBD1 | TGCGCCAGCGAGAGTGGGACAGGGTTTTTGGGGCAGTTCTTC | CASESGTGFLGQFF
. | TRBJ1-1 | TRBV28 | . | TGTGCCACTACAACACAGGGAGTAGGCCCCCCCAGCCTGGCTTTCTTT | CATTTQGVGPPSLAFF
. | TRBJ2-7 | TRBV10-3 | . | TGTGCCATCAGTGACGGGACTGGGAGAGGTGGGGCCGAGCAGTACTTC | CAISDGTGRGGAEQYF
. | TRBJ2-7 | TRBV6-1 | TRBD1 | TGTGCCAGCACTCAATGGGGGACAGGGGGCTTCAACCAGTACTTC | CASTQWGTGGFNQYF
once | TRBJ2-3 | TRBV7-2 | TRBD1 | TGTGCCAGCAGCTTAAGGGACAGATACACAGATACGCAGTATTTT | CASSLRDRYTDTQYF
. | TRBJ2-3 | TRBV29-1 | TRBD2 | TGCAGCGTTGATTTTGCGGGAGACGGGGCAGATACGCAGTATTTT | CSVDFAGDGADTQYF
. | TRBJ1-2 | TRBV5-4 | . | TGTGCCAGCAGCTCCGGGATCTATGGCTACACCTTC | CASSSGIYGYTF
. | TRBJ2-1 | TRBV18 | TRBD2 | TGTGCCAGCTCACCGTTAGCGGGAACAGAGCAGTTCTTC | CASSPLAGTEQFF
. | TRBJ1-1 | TRBV12-3/TRBV12-4 | TRBD1 | TGTGCCAGCAGTCCGGACAGGGGCGAAGCTTTCTTT | CASSPDRGEAFF
. | TRBJ2-3 | TRBV5-5 | TRBD2 | TGTGCCAGCACCCCGGGACTAGCGGGAGTAGATACGCAGTATTTT | CASTPGLAGVDTQYF
. | TRBJ1-3 | TRBV27 | . | TGTGCCAGCAGATCGGGGGGCTTGGCGGAAAACACCATATATTTT | CASRSGGLAENTIYF
. | TRBJ2-6 | TRBV5-1 | . | TGCGCCAGCACCCCTTCCCAGAAGCCAGGGGCGCGAGGGGCCAACGTCCTGACTTTC | CASTPSQKPGARGANVLTF
. | TRBJ2-5 | TRBV6-5 | . | TGTGCCAGCAGTTATCTCCTGCAAGAGACCCAGTACTTC | CASSYLLQETQYF
. | TRBJ1-1 | TRBV19 | TRBD1 | TGTGCCAGTAGTAGGCCCCCGTTGAACAGGGGTTTAATGAACACTGAAGCTTTCTTT | CASSRPPLNRGLMNTEAFF
. | TRBJ1-4 | TRBV6-6 | . | TGTGCCAGCGTTCGACAGGTTAATGAAAAACTGTTTTTT | CASVRQVNEKLFF
once | TRBJ1-1 | TRBV27 | . | TGTGCCAGCAGTTCGCATGGTGGGGCGAACACTGAAGCTTTCTTT | CASSSHGGANTEAFF
. | TRBJ2-5 | TRBV12-3/TRBV12-4 | . | TGTGCCAGCAGTTTCAAAGAGACCCAGTACTTC | CASSFKETQYF
once | TRBJ2-1 | TRBV4-1 | TRBD2 | TGCGCCAGCAGCCAAACCTCCACTAGCGGGAGAATTGACGGGCAGTTCTTC | CASSQTSTSGRIDGQFF
. | TRBJ1-1 | TRBV28 | . | TGTGCCACCTACGGGGTAATACTGAACACTGAAGCTTTCTTT | CATYGVILNTEAFF
many | TRBJ1-1 | TRBV29-1 | . | TGCAGCGTTGAGACCGACAGGCCACTGACTGAAGCTTTCTTT | CSVETDRPLTEAFF
. | TRBJ2-5 | TRBV7-9 | . | TGTGCCAGCAGCGTGATGCAGCTAGCCCAAGAGACCCAGTACTTC | CASSVMQLAQETQYF
. | TRBJ2-6 | TRBV5-4 | TRBD2 | TGTGCCAGCAGCCCGGGGGGATCTGGGGCCAACGTCCTGACTTTC | CASSPGGSGANVLTF